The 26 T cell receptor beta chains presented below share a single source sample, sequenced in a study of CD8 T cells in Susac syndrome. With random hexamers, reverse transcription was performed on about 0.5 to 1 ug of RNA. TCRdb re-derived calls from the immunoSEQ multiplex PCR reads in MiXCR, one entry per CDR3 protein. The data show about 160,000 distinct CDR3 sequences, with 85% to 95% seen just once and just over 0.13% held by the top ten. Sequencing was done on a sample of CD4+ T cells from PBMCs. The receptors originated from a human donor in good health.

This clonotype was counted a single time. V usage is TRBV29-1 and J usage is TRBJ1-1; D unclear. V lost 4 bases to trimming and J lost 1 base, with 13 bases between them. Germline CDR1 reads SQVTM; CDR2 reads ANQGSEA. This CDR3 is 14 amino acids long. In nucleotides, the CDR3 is TGCAGCGTTGGTGGCCGGCTGAAGAACACTGAAGCTTTCTTT. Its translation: CSVGGRLKNTEAFF.

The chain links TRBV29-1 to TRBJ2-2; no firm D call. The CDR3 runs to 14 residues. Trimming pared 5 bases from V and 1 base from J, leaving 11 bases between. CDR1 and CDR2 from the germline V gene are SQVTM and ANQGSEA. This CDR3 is CSVLTQMNTGELFF. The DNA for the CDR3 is TGCAGCGTTCTCACCCAGATGAACACCGGGGAGCTGTTTTTT.

Written as DNA, the CDR3 is TGCGCCAGCGCGAGAGGGGCCCCCGATGAGACCCAGTACTTC. Residues: CASARGAPDETQYF. The chain combines TRBV5-1 with TRBJ2-5; D is possibly TRBD1 or TRBD2 (5 bases each). Trimming took 7 bases from V and 5 from J, leaving 18 bases between them. Germline V gene sequence: CDR1 SGHRS, CDR2 YFSETQ. This CDR3 has 14 residues. The full variable domain, rest sourced from reference TRBV5-1 and TRBJ2-5, is KAGVTQTPRYLIKTRGQQVTLSCSPISGHRSVSWYQQTPGQGLQFLFEYFSETQRNKGNFPGRFSGRQFSNSRSEMNVSTLELGDSALYLCASARGAPDETQYFGPGTRLLVL.

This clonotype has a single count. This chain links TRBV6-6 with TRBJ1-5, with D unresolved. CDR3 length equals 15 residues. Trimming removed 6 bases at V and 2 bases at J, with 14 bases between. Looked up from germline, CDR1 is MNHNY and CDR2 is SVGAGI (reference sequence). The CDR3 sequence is CASSWTVGGNQPQHF. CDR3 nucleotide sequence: TGTGCCAGCAGCTGGACCGTCGGAGGCAATCAGCCCCAGCATTTT.

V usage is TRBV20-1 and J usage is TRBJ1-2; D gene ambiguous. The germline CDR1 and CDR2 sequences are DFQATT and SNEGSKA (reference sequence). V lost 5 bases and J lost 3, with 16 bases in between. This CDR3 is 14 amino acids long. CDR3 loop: CSASDGVTDYGYTF. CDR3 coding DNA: TGCAGTGCTTCAGACGGGGTGACGGACTATGGCTACACCTTC.

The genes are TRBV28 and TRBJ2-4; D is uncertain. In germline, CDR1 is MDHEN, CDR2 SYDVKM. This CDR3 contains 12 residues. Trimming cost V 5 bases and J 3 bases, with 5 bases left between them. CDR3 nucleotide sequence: TGTGCCAGCAGTCTGCTCAAAAACATTCAGTACTTC. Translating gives CASSLLKNIQYF.

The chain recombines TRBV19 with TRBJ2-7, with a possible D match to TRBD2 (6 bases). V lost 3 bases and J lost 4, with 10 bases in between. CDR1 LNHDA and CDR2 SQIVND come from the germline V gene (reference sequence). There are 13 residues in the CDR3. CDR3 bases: TGTGCCAGTAGTATGGACGGAGGGTACGAGCAGTACTTC. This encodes CASSMDGGYEQYF.

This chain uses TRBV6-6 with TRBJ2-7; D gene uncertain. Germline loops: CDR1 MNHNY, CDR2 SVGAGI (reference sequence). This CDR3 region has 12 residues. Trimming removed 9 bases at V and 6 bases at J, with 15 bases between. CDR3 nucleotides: TGTGCCAGTGCCACCTTGGGGTCCGAGCAGTACTTC. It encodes CASATLGSEQYF.

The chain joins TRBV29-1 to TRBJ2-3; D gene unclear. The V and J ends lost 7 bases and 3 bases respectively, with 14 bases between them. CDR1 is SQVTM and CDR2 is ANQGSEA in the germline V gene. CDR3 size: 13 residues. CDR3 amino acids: CSGSAVGTDTQYF. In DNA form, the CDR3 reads TGCAGCGGGAGTGCGGTGGGGACAGATACGCAGTATTTT.

CDR3 nucleotide sequence: TGTGCCAGCAGTTTGGACAGGGGACGGGATGGCTACACCTTC. Translating gives CASSLDRGRDGYTF. V usage is TRBV2 and J usage is TRBJ1-2; 9 bases map to TRBD1. Germline V lookup: CDR1 SNHLY, CDR2 FYNNEI. V was pared by 5 bases and J by 6 bases, with 7 bases of the junction left unmatched. The CDR3 is 14 amino acids.

The CDR3 DNA reads as TGTGCCAGCAGCCCCCGCGGGGGGGCGGCCGCAGATACGCAGTATTTT. Translating gives CASSPRGGAAADTQYF. The chain has TRBV6-1 and TRBJ2-3; TRBD2 aligns across 9 bases. Trimming at V came to 6 bases and at J to 4 bases, leaving 11 bases not matched to a gene. This CDR3 comprises 16 residues. Germline V gene sequence: CDR1 MNHNS, CDR2 SASEGT.

CDR3 nucleotide sequence: TGTGCCAGCACCCCCGGGACAGGGAGGGCCGAGCAGTACTTC. Protein product: CASTPGTGRAEQYF. This chain connects TRBV7-2 to TRBJ2-7, with 9 bases lining up with TRBD1. Germline V CDR1 and CDR2: SGHTA, FQGNSA. CDR3 length: 14 residues. Trimming at V came to 7 bases and at J to 6 bases, leaving 10 bases not matched to a gene.

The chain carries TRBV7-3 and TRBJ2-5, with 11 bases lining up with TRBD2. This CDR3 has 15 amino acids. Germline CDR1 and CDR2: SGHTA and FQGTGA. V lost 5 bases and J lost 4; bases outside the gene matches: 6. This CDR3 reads CASSRNSGGGETQYF. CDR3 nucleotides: TGTGCCAGCAGCCGAAATAGCGGGGGGGGAGAGACCCAGTACTTC.

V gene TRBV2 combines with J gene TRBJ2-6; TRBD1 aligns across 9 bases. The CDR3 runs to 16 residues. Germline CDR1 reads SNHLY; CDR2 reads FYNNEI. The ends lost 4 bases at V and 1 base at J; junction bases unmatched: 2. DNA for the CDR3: TGTGCCAGCAGTGGACAGGGGGTTTCTGGGGCCAACGTCCTGACTTTC. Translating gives CASSGQGVSGANVLTF.

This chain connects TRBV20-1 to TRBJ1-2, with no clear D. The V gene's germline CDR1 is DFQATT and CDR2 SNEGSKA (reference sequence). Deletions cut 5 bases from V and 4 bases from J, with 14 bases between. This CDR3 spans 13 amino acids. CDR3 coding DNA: TGCAGTGCTGGAGCCCAGGACGGCTATGGCTACACCTTC. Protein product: CSAGAQDGYGYTF.

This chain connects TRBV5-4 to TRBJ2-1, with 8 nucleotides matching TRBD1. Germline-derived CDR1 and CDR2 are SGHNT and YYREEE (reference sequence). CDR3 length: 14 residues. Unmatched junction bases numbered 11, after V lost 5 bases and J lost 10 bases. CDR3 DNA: TGTGCCAGCAGTGAACGGGACAGGCCCTCGGAGCAGTTCTTC. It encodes CASSERDRPSEQFF. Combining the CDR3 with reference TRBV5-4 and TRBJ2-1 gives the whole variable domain ETGVTQSPTHLIKTRGQQVTLRCSSQSGHNTVSWYQQALGQGPQFIFQYYREEENGRGNFPPRFSGLQFPNYSSELNVNALELDDSALYLCASSERDRPSEQFFGPGTRLTVL.

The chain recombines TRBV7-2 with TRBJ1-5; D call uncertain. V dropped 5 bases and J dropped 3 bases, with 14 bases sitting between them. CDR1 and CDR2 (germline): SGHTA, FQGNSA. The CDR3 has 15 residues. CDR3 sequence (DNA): TGTGCCAGCAGCCCCTGGGGAGGGTTCAATCAGCCCCAGCATTTT. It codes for CASSPWGGFNQPQHF.

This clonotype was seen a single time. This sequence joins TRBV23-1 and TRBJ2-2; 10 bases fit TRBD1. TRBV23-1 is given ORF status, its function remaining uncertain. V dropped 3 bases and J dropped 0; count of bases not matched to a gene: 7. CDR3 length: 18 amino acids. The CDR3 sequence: CASSQRGDRGPNTGELFF. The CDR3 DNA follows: TGCGCCAGCAGTCAGCGGGGGGACAGGGGCCCGAACACCGGGGAGCTGTTTTTT.

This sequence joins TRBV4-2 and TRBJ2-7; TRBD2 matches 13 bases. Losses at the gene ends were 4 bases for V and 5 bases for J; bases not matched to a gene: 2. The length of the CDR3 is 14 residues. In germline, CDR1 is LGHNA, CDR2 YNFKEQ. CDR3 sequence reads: CASSPGLAGNEQYF. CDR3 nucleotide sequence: TGTGCCAGCAGCCCGGGACTAGCGGGGAACGAGCAGTACTTC.

The CDR3 loop reads CASSLQGSNSPLHF. In nucleotides, the CDR3 is TGTGCCAGCAGCTTACAGGGGAGCAATTCACCCCTCCACTTT. The chain uses TRBV7-6 and TRBJ1-6, with a possible D match to TRBD1 (6 bases). The V end was cut by 2 bases, the J end by 7 bases, with 9 bases between. CDR3 length: 14 residues. The germline V gene has CDR1 SGHVS and CDR2 FNYEAQ.

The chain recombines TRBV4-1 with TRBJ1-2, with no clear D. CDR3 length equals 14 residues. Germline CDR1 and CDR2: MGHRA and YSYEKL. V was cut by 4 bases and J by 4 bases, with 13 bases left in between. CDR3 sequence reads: CASSRSSGGYGYTF. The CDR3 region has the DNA TGCGCCAGCAGCCGAAGCTCAGGCGGCTATGGCTACACCTTC.

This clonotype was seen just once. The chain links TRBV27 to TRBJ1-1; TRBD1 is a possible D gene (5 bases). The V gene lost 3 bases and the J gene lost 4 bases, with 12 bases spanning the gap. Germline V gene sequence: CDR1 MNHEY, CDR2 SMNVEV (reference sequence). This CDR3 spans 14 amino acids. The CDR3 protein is CASSFAGTGTEAFF. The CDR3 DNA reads TGTGCCAGCAGTTTCGCAGGGACTGGCACTGAAGCTTTCTTT.

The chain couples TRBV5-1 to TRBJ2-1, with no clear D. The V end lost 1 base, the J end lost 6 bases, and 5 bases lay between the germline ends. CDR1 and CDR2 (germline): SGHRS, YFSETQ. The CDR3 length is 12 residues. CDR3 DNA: TGCGCCAGCAGCTTGTTCAGCAATGAGCAGTTCTTC. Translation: CASSLFSNEQFF.

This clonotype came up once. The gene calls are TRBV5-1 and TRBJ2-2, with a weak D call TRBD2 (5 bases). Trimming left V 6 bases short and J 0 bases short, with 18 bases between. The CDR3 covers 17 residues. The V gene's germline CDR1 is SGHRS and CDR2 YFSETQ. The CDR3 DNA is TGCGCCAGCACCCCGGCGCCGGACGGGGCGAACACCGGGGAGCTGTTTTTT. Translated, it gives CASTPAPDGANTGELFF.

In DNA, the CDR3 is TGCAGTGCCGGCGGGGTGGGCGAGCAGTTCTTC. This gives the protein CSAGGVGEQFF. The rearrangement joins TRBV20-1 to TRBJ2-1; a possible D gene is TRBD2 (6 bases). The V end was cut by 6 bases, the J end by 10 bases, with 13 bases between. CDR1 and CDR2 (germline): DFQATT, SNEGSKA (reference sequence). The CDR3 has 11 amino acids.

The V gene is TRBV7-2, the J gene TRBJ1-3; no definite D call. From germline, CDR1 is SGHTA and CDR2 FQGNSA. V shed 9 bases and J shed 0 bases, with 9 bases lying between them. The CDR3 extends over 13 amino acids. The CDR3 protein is CASSQSSGNTIYF. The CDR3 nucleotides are TGTGCCAGTTCTCAGTCCTCTGGAAACACCATATATTTT.